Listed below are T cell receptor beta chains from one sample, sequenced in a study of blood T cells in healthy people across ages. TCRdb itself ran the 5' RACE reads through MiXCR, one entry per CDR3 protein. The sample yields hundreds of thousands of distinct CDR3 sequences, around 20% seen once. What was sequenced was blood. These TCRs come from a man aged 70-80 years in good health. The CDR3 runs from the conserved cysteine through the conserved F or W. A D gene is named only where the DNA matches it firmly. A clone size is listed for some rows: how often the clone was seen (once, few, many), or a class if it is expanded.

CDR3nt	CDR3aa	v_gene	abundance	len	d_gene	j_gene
TGCGCCAGCAGCTTGGATTCGACTAGCAACAATGAGCAGTTCTTC	CASSLDSTSNNEQFF	TRBV5-1	NA	15	TRBD2	TRBJ2-1
TGTGCCAGCAGCGAGAGGGACAGTTCGGCCTACAATGAGCAGTTCTTC	CASSERDSSAYNEQFF	TRBV9	few	16	TRBD1	TRBJ2-1
TGTGCCTGGAGTGTAGGGGGGTATGAGCAGTTCTTC	CAWSVGGYEQFF	TRBV30	few	12	NA	TRBJ2-1
TGCAGTGCCGGGGGCAGACTTTATACTAGCACAGATACGCAGTATTTT	CSAGGRLYTSTDTQYF	TRBV20-1	few	16	NA	TRBJ2-3
TGTGCCTGGAATAGTTACAATGAGCAGTTCTTC	CAWNSYNEQFF	TRBV30	NA	11	NA	TRBJ2-1
TGTGCCAGCAGTTTTAGGGACGGTTCCTACAATGAGCAGTTCTTC	CASSFRDGSYNEQFF	TRBV27	few	15	NA	TRBJ2-1
TGTGCCAGCAGCGTATCTACTAGCGGGAGTGCGTCCTACAATGAGCGGTTCTTC	CASSVSTSGSASYNERFF	TRBV9	few	18	TRBD2	TRBJ2-1
TGTGCCAGCTCACTTCCCTACGAGCAGTACTTC	CASSLPYEQYF	TRBV6-2/TRBV6-3	many	11	NA	TRBJ2-7
TGTGCCAGCAGCTTAACCAGCGCCAATGAAAAACTGTTTTTT	CASSLTSANEKLFF	TRBV7-8	NA	14	NA	TRBJ1-4
TGTGCCATCAGTGAGTCGGGCTACGAGCAGTACTTC	CAISESGYEQYF	TRBV10-3	many	12	NA	TRBJ2-7
TGTGCCAGCAGCTTAGCTGGTGGTAGCTCCTACAATGAGCAGTTCTTC	CASSLAGGSSYNEQFF	TRBV5-1	many	16	NA	TRBJ2-1
TGCGCCAGCAGCCGGGCGGGAGCCACAGATACGCAGTATTTT	CASSRAGATDTQYF	TRBV5-1	few	14	TRBD2	TRBJ2-3
TGTGCCAGCAGCACCCGGGACTCCCCCTACAATGAGCAGTTCTTC	CASSTRDSPYNEQFF	TRBV6-4	NA	15	NA	TRBJ2-1
TGCAGTGCTAGAATTTATGGGACAGACCAAACCCTCTATGGCTACACCTTC	CSARIYGTDQTLYGYTF	TRBV20-1	few	17	TRBD1	TRBJ1-2
TGTGCCAGCAGCACCGGGACAGTGCCGTACTTC	CASSTGTVPYF	TRBV25-1	NA	11	TRBD1	TRBJ2-7
TGTGCCATCAGGACCGGATCCGGGGAGCTGTTTTTT	CAIRTGSGELFF	TRBV10-3	few	12	NA	TRBJ2-2
TGTGCCCGCAGTGACAATGAGCAGTTCTTC	CARSDNEQFF	TRBV28	few	10	NA	TRBJ2-1
TGTGCCAGCACTAGCGGGAGGGCTGGAGATACGCAGTATTTT	CASTSGRAGDTQYF	TRBV5-6	NA	14	TRBD2	TRBJ2-3
TGTGCCAGCAGTTTGGGACAGGTTTCTCAGCCCCAGCATTTT	CASSLGQVSQPQHF	TRBV12-3/TRBV12-4	NA	14	TRBD1	TRBJ1-5
TGTGCCAGCAGTTACGGGAGGGACACCGGGGAGCTGTTTTTT	CASSYGRDTGELFF	TRBV6-5	NA	14	TRBD2	TRBJ2-2